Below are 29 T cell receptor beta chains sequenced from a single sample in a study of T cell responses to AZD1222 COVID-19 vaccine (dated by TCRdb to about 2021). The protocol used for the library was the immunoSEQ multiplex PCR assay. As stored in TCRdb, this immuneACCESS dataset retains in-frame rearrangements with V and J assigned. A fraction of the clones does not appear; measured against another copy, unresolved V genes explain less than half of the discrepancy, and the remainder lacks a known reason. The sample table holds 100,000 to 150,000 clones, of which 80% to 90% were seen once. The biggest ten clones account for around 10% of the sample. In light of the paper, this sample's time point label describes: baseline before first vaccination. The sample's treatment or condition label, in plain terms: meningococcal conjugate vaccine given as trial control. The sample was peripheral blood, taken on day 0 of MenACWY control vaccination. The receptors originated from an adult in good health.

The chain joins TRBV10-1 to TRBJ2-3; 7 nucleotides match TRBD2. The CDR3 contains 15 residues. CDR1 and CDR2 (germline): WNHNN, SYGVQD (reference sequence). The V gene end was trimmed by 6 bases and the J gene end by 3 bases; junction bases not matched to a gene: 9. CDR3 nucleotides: TGCGCCAGCAGAAAAAAGCGGGATGGGACAGATACGCAGTATTTT. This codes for CASRKKRDGTDTQYF.

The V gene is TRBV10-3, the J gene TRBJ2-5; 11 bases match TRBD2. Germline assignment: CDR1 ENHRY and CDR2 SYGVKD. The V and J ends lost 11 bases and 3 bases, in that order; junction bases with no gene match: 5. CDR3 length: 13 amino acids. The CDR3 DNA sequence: TGTGCCGTCGGGACTAGCGGAGAAGAGACCCAGTACTTC. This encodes CAVGTSGEETQYF.

DNA of the CDR3: TGTGCCAGCAGTTTATCGAGGCAGGGGGAGACCCAGTACTTC. This gives the protein CASSLSRQGETQYF. The chain uses TRBV27 and TRBJ2-5; a weak D match, TRBD1 (6 bases). Per the germline V gene, CDR1 is MNHEY and CDR2 is SMNVEV (reference sequence). The CDR3 runs to 14 residues. Between the trimmed V and J ends, which lost 0 bases and 5 bases, there was a span of 10 bases.

The CDR3, as DNA: TGTGCCAGCAGCGTCAGCGGGAACACAGATACGCAGTATTTT. Translating gives CASSVSGNTDTQYF. The chain uses TRBV9 and TRBJ2-3, with 7 nucleotides matching TRBD2. V gave up 2 bases and J gave up 2 bases; unmatched junction bases: 2. Germline V CDR1 and CDR2: SGDLS, YYNGEE. The CDR3 is 14 amino acids.

CDR3 bases: TGTGCCAGCAGCCAAGCGCAGGTCGAGCAGTACTTC. This sequence encodes CASSQAQVEQYF. The chain joins TRBV3-1 (or the pseudogene TRBV3-2) to TRBJ2-7; D gene ambiguous. Per the germline V gene, CDR1 is LGHDT and CDR2 is YNNKEL (reference sequence). There are 12 residues in the CDR3. The ends were cut back, 1 base at V and 6 bases at J, with 7 bases in the middle.

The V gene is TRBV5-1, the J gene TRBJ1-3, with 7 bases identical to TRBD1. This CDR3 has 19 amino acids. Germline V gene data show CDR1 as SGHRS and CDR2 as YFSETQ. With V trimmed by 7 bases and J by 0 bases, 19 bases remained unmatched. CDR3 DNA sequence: TGCGCCAGCCGTCCCAATATACAAGGGACAGCAAACTCTGGAAACACCATATATTTT. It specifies CASRPNIQGTANSGNTIYF.

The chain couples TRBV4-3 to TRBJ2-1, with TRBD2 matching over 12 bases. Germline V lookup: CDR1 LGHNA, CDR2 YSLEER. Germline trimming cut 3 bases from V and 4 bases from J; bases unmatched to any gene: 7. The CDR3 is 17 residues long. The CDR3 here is CASSQAPSGRDYNEQFF. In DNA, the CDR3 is TGCGCCAGCAGCCAGGCTCCTAGCGGGAGGGATTACAATGAGCAGTTCTTC.

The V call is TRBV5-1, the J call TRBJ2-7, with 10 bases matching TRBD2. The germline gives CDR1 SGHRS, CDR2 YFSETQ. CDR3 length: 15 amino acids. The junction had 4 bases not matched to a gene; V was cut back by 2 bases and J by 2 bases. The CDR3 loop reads CASSFQAGGTYEQYF. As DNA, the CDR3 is TGCGCCAGCAGCTTCCAAGCGGGAGGGACCTACGAGCAGTACTTC.

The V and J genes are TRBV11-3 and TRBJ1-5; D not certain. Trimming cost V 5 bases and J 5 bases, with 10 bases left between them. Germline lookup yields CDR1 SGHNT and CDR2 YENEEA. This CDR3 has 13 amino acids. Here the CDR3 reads CASSNSRDQPQHF. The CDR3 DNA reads TGTGCCAGCAGCAACTCGAGGGATCAGCCCCAGCATTTT.

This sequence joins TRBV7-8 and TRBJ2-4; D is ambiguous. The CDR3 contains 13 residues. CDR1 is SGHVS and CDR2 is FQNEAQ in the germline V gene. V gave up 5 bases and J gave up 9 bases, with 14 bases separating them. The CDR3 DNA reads TGTGCCAGCAGCGAATGGGATCCGGGCATTCAGTACTTC. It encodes CASSEWDPGIQYF.

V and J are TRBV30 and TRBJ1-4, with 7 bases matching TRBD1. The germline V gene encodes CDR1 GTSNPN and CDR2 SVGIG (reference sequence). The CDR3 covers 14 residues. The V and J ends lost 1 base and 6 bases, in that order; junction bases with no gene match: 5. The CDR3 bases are TGTGCCTGGAGTGACAGGGGAGGGGATGAAAAACTGTTTTTT. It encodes CAWSDRGGDEKLFF.

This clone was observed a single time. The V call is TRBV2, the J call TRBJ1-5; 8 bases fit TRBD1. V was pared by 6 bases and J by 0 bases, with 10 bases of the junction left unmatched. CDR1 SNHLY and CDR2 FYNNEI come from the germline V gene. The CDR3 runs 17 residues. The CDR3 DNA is TGTGCCAGCAGGCGGACAGGGAGGGATGGTAGCAATCAGCCCCAGCATTTT. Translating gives CASRRTGRDGSNQPQHF.

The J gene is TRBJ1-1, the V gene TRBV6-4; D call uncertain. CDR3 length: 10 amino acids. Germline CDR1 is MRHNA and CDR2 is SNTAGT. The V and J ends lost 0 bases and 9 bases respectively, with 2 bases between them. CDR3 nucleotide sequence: TGTGCCAGCAGTGACTCCAAAGCTTTCTTT. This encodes CASSDSKAFF.

DNA of the CDR3: TGCGCCAGCAGCCCGTCCCGGGACAGTAGCGGGAGTACAGATACGCAGTATTTT. It codes for CASSPSRDSSGSTDTQYF. The gene calls are TRBV5-1 and TRBJ2-3; 9 positions agree with TRBD2. Germline V gene lookup returns CDR1 SGHRS and CDR2 YFSETQ. The CDR3 loop spans 18 amino acids. V lost 4 bases to trimming and J lost 3 bases; unmatched junction nucleotides: 15.

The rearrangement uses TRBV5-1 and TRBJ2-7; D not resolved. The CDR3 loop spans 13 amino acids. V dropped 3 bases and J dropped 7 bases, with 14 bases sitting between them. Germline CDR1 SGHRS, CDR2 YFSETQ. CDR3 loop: CASSSGVQQEQYF. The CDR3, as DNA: TGCGCCAGCAGCTCTGGGGTCCAGCAGGAGCAGTACTTC.

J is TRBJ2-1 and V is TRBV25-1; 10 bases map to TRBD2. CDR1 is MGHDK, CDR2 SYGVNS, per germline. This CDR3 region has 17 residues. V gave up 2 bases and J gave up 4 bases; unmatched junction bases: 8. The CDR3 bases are TGTGCCAGCAGTGAAAGTAGCGGGAGGCCACTATACAATGAGCAGTTCTTC. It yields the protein CASSESSGRPLYNEQFF.

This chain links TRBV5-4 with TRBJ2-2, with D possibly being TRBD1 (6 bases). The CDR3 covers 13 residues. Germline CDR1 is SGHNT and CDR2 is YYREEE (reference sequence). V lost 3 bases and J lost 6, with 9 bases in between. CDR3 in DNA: TGTGCCAGCAGCTCAACAGGGCCCGGGGAGCTGTTTTTT. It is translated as CASSSTGPGELFF. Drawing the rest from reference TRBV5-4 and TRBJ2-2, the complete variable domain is ETGVTQSPTHLIKTRGQQVTLRCSSQSGHNTVSWYQQALGQGPQFIFQYYREEENGRGNFPPRFSGLQFPNYSSELNVNALELDDSALYLCASSSTGPGELFFGEGSRLTVL.

The CDR3 nucleotides read TGTGCCAGTACGTCGGCAGCGTGGGATGGCTACACCTTC. Protein sequence: CASTSAAWDGYTF. V usage is TRBV19 and J usage is TRBJ1-2; D remains ambiguous. Germline loops: CDR1 LNHDA, CDR2 SQIVND (reference sequence). This CDR3 has 13 amino acids. Deletions cut 7 bases from V and 6 bases from J, with 15 bases between.

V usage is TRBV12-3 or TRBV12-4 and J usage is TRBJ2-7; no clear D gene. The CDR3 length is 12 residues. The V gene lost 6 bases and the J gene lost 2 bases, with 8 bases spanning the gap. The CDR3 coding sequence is TGTGCCAGCAGCCCTGGGACCTACGAGCAGTACTTC. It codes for CASSPGTYEQYF.

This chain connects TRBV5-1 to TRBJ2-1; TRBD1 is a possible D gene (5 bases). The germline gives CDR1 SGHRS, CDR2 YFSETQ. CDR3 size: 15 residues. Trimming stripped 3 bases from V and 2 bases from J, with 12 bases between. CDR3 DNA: TGCGCCAGCAGCTCCCAGGGTGGACCCTACAATGAGCAGTTCTTC. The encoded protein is CASSSQGGPYNEQFF.

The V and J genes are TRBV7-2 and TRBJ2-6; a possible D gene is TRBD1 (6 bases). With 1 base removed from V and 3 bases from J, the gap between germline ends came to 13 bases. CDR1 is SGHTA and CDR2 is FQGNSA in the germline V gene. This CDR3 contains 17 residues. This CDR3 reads CASSLVLQGGGANVLTF. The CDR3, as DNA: TGTGCCAGCAGCTTAGTCCTACAGGGTGGTGGGGCCAACGTCCTGACTTTC.

The CDR3 coding sequence is TGTGCCAGCAGCTTGAGCGGAGCGAACTACGAGCAGTACTTC. Amino acids: CASSLSGANYEQYF. The rearrangement joins TRBV7-8 to TRBJ2-7; weak D call: TRBD2 (5 bases). The germline V and J ends were trimmed by 3 bases and 3 bases, with 12 bases remaining between them. CDR1 SGHVS and CDR2 FQNEAQ come from the germline V gene. This CDR3 has 14 amino acids. The full variable domain, its missing parts supplied by reference TRBV7-8 and TRBJ2-7, is GAGVSQSPRYKVAKRGQDVALRCDPISGHVSLFWYQQALGQGPEFLTYFQNEAQLDKSGLPSDRFFAERPEGSVSTLKIQRTQQEDSAVYLCASSLSGANYEQYFGPGTRLTVT.

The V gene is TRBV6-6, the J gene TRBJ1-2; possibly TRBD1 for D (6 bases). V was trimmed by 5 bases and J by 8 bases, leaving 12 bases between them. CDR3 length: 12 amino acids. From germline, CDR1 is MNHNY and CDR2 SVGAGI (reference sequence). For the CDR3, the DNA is TGTGCCAGCAGTGCAGGGGTGGGAGGCTACACCTTC. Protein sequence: CASSAGVGGYTF.

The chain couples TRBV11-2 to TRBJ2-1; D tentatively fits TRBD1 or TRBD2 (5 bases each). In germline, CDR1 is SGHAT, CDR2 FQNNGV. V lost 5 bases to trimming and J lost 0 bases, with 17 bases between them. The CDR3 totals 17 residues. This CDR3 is CASSGSGTVSSYNEQFF. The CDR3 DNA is TGTGCCAGCAGCGGTTCTGGGACGGTAAGCTCCTACAATGAGCAGTTCTTC.

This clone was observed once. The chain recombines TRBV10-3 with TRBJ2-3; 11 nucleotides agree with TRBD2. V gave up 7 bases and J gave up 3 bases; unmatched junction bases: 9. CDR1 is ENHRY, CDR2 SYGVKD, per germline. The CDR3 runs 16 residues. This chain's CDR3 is CAINGLLAGETDTQYF. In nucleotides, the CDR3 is TGTGCCATCAATGGCCTACTAGCGGGAGAGACAGATACGCAGTATTTT.

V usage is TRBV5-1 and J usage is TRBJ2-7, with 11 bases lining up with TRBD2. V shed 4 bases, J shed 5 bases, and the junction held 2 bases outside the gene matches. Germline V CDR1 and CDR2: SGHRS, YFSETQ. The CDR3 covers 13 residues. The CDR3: CASSILAGDEQYF. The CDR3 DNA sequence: TGCGCCAGCAGCATACTAGCGGGAGACGAGCAGTACTTC.

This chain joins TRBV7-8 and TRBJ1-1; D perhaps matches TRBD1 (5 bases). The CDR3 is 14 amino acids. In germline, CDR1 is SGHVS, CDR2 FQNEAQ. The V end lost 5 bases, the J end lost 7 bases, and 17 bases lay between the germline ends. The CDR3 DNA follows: TGTGCCAGCAGCCTAACCTGGGGGGTTAATGAAGCTTTCTTT. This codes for CASSLTWGVNEAFF.

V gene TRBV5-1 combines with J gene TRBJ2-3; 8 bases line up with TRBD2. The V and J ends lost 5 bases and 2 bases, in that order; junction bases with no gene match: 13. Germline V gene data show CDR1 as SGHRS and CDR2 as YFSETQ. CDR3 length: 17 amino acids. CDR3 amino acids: CASSLNTGTRDTDTQYF. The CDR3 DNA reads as TGCGCCAGCAGTCTTAATACCGGGACTAGAGACACAGATACGCAGTATTTT.

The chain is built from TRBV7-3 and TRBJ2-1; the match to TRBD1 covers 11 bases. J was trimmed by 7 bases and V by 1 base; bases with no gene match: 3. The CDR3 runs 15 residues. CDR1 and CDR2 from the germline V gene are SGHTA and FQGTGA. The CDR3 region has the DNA TGTGCCAGCAGCTTAATCGGGACAGGGGGGAATGAGCAGTTCTTC. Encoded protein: CASSLIGTGGNEQFF.